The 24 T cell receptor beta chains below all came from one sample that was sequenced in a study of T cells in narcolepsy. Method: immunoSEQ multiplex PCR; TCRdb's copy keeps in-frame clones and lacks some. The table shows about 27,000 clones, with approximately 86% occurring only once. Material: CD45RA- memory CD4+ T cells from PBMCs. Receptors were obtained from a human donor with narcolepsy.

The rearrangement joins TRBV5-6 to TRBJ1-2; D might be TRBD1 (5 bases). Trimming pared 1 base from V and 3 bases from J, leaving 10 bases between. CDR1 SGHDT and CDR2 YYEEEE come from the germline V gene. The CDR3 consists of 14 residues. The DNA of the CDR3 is TGTGCCAGCAGCTTGACAGGACCCGACTATGGCTACACCTTC. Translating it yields CASSLTGPDYGYTF.

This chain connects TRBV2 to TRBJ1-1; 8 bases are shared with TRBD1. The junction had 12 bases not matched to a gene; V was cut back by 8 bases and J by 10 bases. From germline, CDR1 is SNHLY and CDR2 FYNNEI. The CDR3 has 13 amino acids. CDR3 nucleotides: TGTGCCAGCGGTGGGGACAGGCCGACAGGAGCTTTCTTT. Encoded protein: CASGGDRPTGAFF. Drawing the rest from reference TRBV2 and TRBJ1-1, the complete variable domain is EPEVTQTPSHQVTQMGQEVILRCVPISNHLYFYWYRQILGQKVEFLVSFYNNEISEKSEIFDDQFSVERPDGSNFTLKIRSTKLEDSAMYFCASGGDRPTGAFFGQGTRLTVV.

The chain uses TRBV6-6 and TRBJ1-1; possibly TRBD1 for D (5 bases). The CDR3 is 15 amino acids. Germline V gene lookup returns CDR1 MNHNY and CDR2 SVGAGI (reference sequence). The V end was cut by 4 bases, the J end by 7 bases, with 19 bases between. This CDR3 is CASSSRGGAFDEAFF. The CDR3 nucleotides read TGTGCCAGCAGTTCCCGCGGAGGGGCGTTCGATGAAGCTTTCTTT.

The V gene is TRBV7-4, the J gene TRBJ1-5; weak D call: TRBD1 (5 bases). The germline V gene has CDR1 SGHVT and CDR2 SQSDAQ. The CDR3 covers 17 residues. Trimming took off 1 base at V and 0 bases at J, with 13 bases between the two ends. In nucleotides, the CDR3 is TGTGCCAGCAGCTTAGGGAGGGAGGGGTATAGCAATCAGCCCCAGCATTTT. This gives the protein CASSLGREGYSNQPQHF.

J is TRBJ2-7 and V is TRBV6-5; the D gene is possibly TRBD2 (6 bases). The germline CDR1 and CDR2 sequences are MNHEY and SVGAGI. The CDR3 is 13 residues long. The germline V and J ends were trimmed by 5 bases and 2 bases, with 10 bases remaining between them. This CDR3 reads CASSGSGAYEQYV. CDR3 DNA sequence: TGTGCCAGCAGTGGGTCGGGAGCCTACGAGCAGTACGTC.

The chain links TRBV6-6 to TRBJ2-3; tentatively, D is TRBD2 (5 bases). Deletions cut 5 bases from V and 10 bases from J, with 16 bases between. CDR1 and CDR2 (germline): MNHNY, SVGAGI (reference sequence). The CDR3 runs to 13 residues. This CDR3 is CASSPATGNPQYF. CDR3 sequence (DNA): TGTGCCAGCAGTCCCGCAACCGGGAATCCGCAGTATTTT.

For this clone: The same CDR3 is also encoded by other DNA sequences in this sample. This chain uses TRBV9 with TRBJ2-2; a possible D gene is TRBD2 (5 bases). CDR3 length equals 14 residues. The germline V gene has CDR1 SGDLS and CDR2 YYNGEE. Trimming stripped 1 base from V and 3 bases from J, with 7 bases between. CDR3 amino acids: CASSVRGDTGELFF. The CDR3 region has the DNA TGTGCCAGCAGCGTACGGGGTGACACCGGGGAGCTGTTTTTT.

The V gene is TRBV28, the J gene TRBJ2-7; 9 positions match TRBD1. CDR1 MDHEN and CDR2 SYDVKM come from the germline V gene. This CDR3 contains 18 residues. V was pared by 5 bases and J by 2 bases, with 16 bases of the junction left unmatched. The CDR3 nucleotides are TGTGCCAGCAGTCCCCGATTGGGGGGGACAGGGATAACCTACGAGCAGTACGTC. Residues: CASSPRLGGTGITYEQYV.

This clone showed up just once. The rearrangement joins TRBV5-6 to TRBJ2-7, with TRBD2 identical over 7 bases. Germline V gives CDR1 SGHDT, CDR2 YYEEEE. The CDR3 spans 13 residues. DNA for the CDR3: TGTGCTTACCCGGGACTACCCTCAAGAGGTCAGTACGTC. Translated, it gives CAYPGLPSRGQYV.

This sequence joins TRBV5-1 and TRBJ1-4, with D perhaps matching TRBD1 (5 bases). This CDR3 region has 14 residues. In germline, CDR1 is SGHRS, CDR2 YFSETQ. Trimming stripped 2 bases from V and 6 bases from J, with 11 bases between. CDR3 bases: TGCGCCAGCAGCTTCGACGACAGTGATGAAAAACTGTTTTTT. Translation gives CASSFDDSDEKLFF.

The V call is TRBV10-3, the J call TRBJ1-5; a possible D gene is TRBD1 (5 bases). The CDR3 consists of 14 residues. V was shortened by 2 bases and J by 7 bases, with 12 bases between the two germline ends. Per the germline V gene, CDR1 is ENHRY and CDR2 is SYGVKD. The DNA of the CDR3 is TGTGCCATCAGTGAGCTCGGGGGTGAGCAGCCCCAGCATTTT. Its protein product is CAISELGGEQPQHF.

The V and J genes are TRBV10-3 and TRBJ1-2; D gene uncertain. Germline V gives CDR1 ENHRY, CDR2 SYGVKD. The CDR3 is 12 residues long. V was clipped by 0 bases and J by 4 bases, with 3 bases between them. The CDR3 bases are TGTGCCATCAGTGAGTCTGGCTATGGCTACACCTTC. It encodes CAISESGYGYTF.

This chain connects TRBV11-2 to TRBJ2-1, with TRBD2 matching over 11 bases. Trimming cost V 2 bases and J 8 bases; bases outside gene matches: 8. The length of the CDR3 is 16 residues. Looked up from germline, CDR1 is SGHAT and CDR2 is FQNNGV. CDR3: CASSLPIAGGLDEQFF. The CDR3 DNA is TGTGCCAGCAGCTTACCTATAGCGGGGGGGCTTGATGAGCAGTTCTTC.

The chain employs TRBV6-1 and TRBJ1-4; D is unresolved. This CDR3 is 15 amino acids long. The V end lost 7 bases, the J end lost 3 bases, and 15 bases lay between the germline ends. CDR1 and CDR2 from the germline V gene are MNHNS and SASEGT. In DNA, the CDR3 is TGTGCCAGCACTTTATCGGGATCAGCTAATGAAAAACTGTTTTTT. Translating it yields CASTLSGSANEKLFF.

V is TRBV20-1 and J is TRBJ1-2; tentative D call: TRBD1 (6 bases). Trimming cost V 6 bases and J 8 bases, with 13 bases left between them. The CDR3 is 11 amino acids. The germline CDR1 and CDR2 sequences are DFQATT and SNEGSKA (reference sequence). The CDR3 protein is CSARGGNGYTF. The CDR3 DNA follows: TGCAGTGCCCGGGGGGGCAACGGCTACACCTTC.

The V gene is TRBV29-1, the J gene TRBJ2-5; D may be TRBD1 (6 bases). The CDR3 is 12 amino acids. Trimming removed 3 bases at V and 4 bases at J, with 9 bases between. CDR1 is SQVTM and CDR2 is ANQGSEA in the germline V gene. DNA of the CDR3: TGCAGCGTTGAGGGGGCGGGAGAGACCCAGTACTTC. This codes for CSVEGAGETQYF.

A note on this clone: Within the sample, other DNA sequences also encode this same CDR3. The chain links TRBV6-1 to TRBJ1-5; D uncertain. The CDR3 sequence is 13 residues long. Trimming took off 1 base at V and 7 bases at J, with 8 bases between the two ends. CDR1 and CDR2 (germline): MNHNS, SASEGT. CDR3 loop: CASSEGNFQPQHF. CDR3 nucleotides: TGTGCCAGCAGTGAAGGAAACTTCCAGCCCCAGCATTTT.

CDR3 sequence reads: CASSSYTGDGYTF. CDR3 sequence (DNA): TGTGCCAGCAGCTCCTATACAGGGGACGGCTACACCTTC. The rearrangement joins TRBV11-2 to TRBJ1-2, with 7 bases identical to TRBD1. The CDR3 loop spans 13 amino acids. Germline CDR1 SGHAT, CDR2 FQNNGV. V trimming: 4 bases; J trimming: 8 bases; junction bases outside the gene matches: 7.

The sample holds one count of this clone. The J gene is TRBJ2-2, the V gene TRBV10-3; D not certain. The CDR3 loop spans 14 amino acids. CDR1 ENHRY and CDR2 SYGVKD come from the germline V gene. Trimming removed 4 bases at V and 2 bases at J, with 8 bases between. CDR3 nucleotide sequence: TGTGCCATCAGTGTATCTAGTAACACCGGGGAGCTGTTTTTT. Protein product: CAISVSSNTGELFF.

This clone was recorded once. The CDR3 here is CASSHGGSEKLFF. The CDR3 DNA is TGTGCCAGCAGCCATGGGGGGAGTGAAAAACTGTTTTTT. The rearrangement uses TRBV14 and TRBJ1-4; a possible D gene is TRBD1 (5 bases). Trimming took off 3 bases at V and 7 bases at J, with 9 bases between the two ends. The CDR3 contains 13 residues. The germline V gene has CDR1 SGHDN and CDR2 FVKESK.

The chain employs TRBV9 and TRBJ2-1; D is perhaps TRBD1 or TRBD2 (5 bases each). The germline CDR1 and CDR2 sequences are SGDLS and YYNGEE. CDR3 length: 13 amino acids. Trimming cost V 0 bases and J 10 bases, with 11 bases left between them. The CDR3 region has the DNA TGTGCCAGCAGCGTAGGGTGGGGGAGCGAGCAGTTCTTC. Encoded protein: CASSVGWGSEQFF.

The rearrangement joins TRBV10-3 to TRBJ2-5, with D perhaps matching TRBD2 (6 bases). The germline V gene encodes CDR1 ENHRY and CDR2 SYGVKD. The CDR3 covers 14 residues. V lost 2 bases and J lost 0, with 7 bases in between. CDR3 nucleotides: TGTGCCATCAGTGAGGGGGGGTACCAAGAGACCCAGTACTTC. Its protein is CAISEGGYQETQYF.

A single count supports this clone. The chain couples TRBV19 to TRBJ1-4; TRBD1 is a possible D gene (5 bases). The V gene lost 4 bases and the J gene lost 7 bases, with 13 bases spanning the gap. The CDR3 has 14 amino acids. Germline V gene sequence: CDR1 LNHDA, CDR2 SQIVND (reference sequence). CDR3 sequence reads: CASSKGRLSEKLFF. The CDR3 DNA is TGTGCCAGTAGTAAGGGACGGTTAAGTGAAAAACTGTTTTTT.

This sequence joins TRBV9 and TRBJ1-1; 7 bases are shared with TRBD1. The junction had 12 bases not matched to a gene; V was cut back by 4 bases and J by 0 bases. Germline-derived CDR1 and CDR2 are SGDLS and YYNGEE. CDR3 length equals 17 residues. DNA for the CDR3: TGTGCCAGCAGCCCCATCGGGGACAGTTTTATGAACACTGAAGCTTTCTTT. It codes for CASSPIGDSFMNTEAFF.